There are a few counts of the clone carrying this TCR beta chain. CDR3 length: 14 residues. The V end was cut by 4 bases, the J end by 2 bases, with 12 bases between. CDR1 SGHRS and CDR2 YFSETQ come from the germline V gene. The sample is drawn from a study of blood T cells in healthy people across ages. Study background: Capturing about one barcoded beta molecule per two T cells was achieved by template switching.

PCR was performed a second time for roughly 7 to 12 cycles using a sample-barcoded 5' primer and a J-beta primer mix. TCRdb re-analysed the 5' RACE reads in MiXCR, keeping a single row per CDR3 protein. Of some 700,000 distinct CDR3 sequences in the sample, about 40% were seen once. V gene TRBV5-1 combines with J gene TRBJ1-2; D possibly corresponds to TRBD1 (5 bases). The TCR originated in a woman in her sixties in good health. The material sequenced was blood. The chain's CDR3 is CASSEANRNYGYTF. CDR3 in DNA: TGCGCCAGCAGCGAGGCTAACAGGAACTATGGCTACACCTTC.